These T cell receptor beta chains were read from a single sample in a study of blood T cell repertoires in COVID-19. The method was immunoSEQ multiplex PCR; TCRdb's version includes in-frame clones alone and lacks a portion of them. The data hold some 64,000 clones, with around 73% observed a single time. The sequenced material came from peripheral blood. These receptor sequences come from a man older than 75 with active or convalescent COVID-19. CDR3s include the opening cysteine and the closing phenylalanine or tryptophan. Fields, in order: clone size, D gene, V gene, J gene, CDR3 DNA, CDR3 protein. A D gene is named only where the DNA matches it firmly. Clone size is shown for a subset of rows, as once, few, many or a class of expanded clone.

size: NA
D: NA
V: TRBV28
J: TRBJ1-2
DNA: TGTGCCAGCTCCCCGGCGGGGCCGCTTAGCTATGGCTACACCTTC
CDR3: CASSPAGPLSYGYTF

size: NA
D: NA
V: TRBV18
J: TRBJ2-1
DNA: TGTGCCAGCTCACCATCGGCGGGATCTAGGAATGAGCAGTTCTTC
CDR3: CASSPSAGSRNEQFF

size: NA
D: NA
V: TRBV4-3
J: TRBJ2-7
DNA: TGCGCCAGCAGCCAAGATACAGGGCCGGGGGAGCAGTACTTC
CDR3: CASSQDTGPGEQYF

size: NA
D: TRBD2
V: TRBV7-3
J: TRBJ2-1
DNA: TGTGCCAGCAGCCCCCTCGGGACTAGCGGGAATGAGCAGTTCTTC
CDR3: CASSPLGTSGNEQFF

size: NA
D: TRBD1
V: TRBV7-9
J: TRBJ2-7
DNA: TGTGCCAGCAGCTTAGGACAGGGTTCAAGAACGAACGAGCAGTACTTC
CDR3: CASSLGQGSRTNEQYF

size: many
D: NA
V: TRBV5-6
J: TRBJ2-1
DNA: TGTGCCAGCAGCACCTACTTTCAATCTTACAATGAGCAGTTCTTC
CDR3: CASSTYFQSYNEQFF

size: once
D: NA
V: TRBV20-1
J: TRBJ2-5
DNA: TGCAGTGCTAGCGGGAGAGAGACCCAGTACTTC
CDR3: CSASGRETQYF

size: few
D: TRBD2
V: TRBV24-1
J: TRBJ2-1
DNA: TGTGCCACCAGTGACTCACCGGGACTAAGGTTCTTC
CDR3: CATSDSPGLRFF

size: NA
D: TRBD1
V: TRBV10-3
J: TRBJ2-7
DNA: TGTGCCATCAGTGATGACAGGGGCGCGATCTACGAGCAGTACTTC
CDR3: CAISDDRGAIYEQYF

size: many
D: NA
V: TRBV6-6
J: TRBJ1-1
DNA: TGTGCCAGCAGTTTGAGAGGTAACACTGAAGCTTTCTTT
CDR3: CASSLRGNTEAFF

size: NA
D: NA
V: TRBV2
J: TRBJ1-2
DNA: TGTGCCAGCAGTCCACAGGCTTTCGGCTACACCTTC
CDR3: CASSPQAFGYTF

size: NA
D: TRBD1
V: TRBV27
J: TRBJ1-2
DNA: TGTGCCAGCAGTTTATCGTTGAGGACAGGGGAGGAGTATGGCTACACCTTC
CDR3: CASSLSLRTGEEYGYTF

size: NA
D: NA
V: TRBV21-1
J: TRBJ2-7
DNA: TGTGCCAGCAGCAAAGGGCTAACGGGACTAGCCTACGAGCAGTACTTC
CDR3: CASSKGLTGLAYEQYF

size: NA
D: TRBD1
V: TRBV4-3
J: TRBJ1-1
DNA: TGCGCCAGCAGCGCGCACAGGGGGAGTAACACTGAAGCTTTCTTT
CDR3: CASSAHRGSNTEAFF

size: NA
D: TRBD1
V: TRBV19
J: TRBJ2-5
DNA: TGTGCCAGTAGTATAAGGACAGGATCCCAAGAGACCCAGTACTTC
CDR3: CASSIRTGSQETQYF

size: few
D: TRBD1
V: TRBV7-2
J: TRBJ1-4
DNA: TGTGCCAGCAGCTTGACAGGGGAAAAACTGTTTTTT
CDR3: CASSLTGEKLFF

size: NA
D: TRBD2
V: TRBV16
J: TRBJ2-1
DNA: TGTGCCAGCAGCCAAGAGCTAGCGGGAGAATCTGAGCAGTTCTTC
CDR3: CASSQELAGESEQFF

size: NA
D: TRBD2
V: TRBV28
J: TRBJ2-1
DNA: TGTGCCAGCAGTCCCCCCAGTGGCGGGAGGCGCAATGAGCAGTTCTTC
CDR3: CASSPPSGGRRNEQFF

size: NA
D: NA
V: TRBV5-4
J: TRBJ2-1
DNA: TGTGCCAGCAGCTTGGACAGGAGTGAGCAGTTCTTC
CDR3: CASSLDRSEQFF

size: once
D: NA
V: TRBV7-2
J: TRBJ2-7
DNA: TGTGCCAGCAGCTTAACGGGTCACTACGAGCAGTACTTC
CDR3: CASSLTGHYEQYF

size: NA
D: TRBD1
V: TRBV19
J: TRBJ1-1
DNA: TGTGCCAGTAGTCTCCCGGTAGACAGGGCGGAAGCTTTCTTT
CDR3: CASSLPVDRAEAFF

size: NA
D: NA
V: TRBV19
J: TRBJ1-2
DNA: TGTGCCAGTAGTATAGTCAACCAAAGGCCGCAGGGTAAGGATGGCTACACCTTC
CDR3: CASSIVNQRPQGKDGYTF

size: few
D: TRBD2
V: TRBV6-4
J: TRBJ2-2
DNA: TGTGCCAGCAAACTAGCGCGGAACACCGGGGAGCTGTTTTTT
CDR3: CASKLARNTGELFF

size: NA
D: NA
V: TRBV6-4
J: TRBJ2-3
DNA: TGTGCCAGCAGGCCGACAAGCACAGATACGCAGTATTTT
CDR3: CASRPTSTDTQYF

size: NA
D: TRBD2
V: TRBV15
J: TRBJ2-1
DNA: TGTGCCACCAGATCAGCGAGCGGGGTGTACAATGAGCAGTTCTTC
CDR3: CATRSASGVYNEQFF

size: NA
D: NA
V: TRBV7-8
J: TRBJ2-1
DNA: TGTGCCAGCAGCCTTGCACAGATACACCTCTACAATGAGCAGTTCTTC
CDR3: CASSLAQIHLYNEQFF

size: NA
D: TRBD2
V: TRBV27
J: TRBJ2-7
DNA: TGTGCCAGCAGCTCTCTAGCGGGAGGGCCCGGGCAGTACTTC
CDR3: CASSSLAGGPGQYF

size: few
D: TRBD1
V: TRBV18
J: TRBJ1-5
DNA: TGTGCCAGCTCACGACAGGGTGATAGCAATCAGCCCCAGCATTTT
CDR3: CASSRQGDSNQPQHF

size: NA
D: NA
V: TRBV20-1
J: TRBJ2-1
DNA: TGCAGTGCTAGTAGGGTCGGCAGAGGGTCCTACAATGAGCAGTTCTTC
CDR3: CSASRVGRGSYNEQFF

size: few
D: NA
V: TRBV10-3
J: TRBJ1-6
DNA: TGTGCCATCAGTGAGAGACAGGAGTCGAATTCACCCCTCCACTTT
CDR3: CAISERQESNSPLHF

size: NA
D: NA
V: TRBV28
J: TRBJ1-6
DNA: TGTGCCAGCAGGTGGACAGAGGATTCACCCCTCCACTTT
CDR3: CASRWTEDSPLHF

size: NA
D: TRBD1
V: TRBV5-8
J: TRBJ2-6
DNA: TGTGCCAGCAGCTCGGGACAGATCCTTAACTCTGGGGCCAACGTCCTGACTTTC
CDR3: CASSSGQILNSGANVLTF

size: NA
D: TRBD2
V: TRBV29-1
J: TRBJ2-7
DNA: TGCAGCGTTGCGAGACTAGCGGGAGTCTACGAGCAGTACTTC
CDR3: CSVARLAGVYEQYF

size: NA
D: NA
V: TRBV6-5
J: TRBJ1-4
DNA: TGTGCCAGCAGAGCACCAGGGGCAACTAATGAAAAACTGTTTTTT
CDR3: CASRAPGATNEKLFF

size: few
D: TRBD2
V: TRBV4-1
J: TRBJ2-5
DNA: TGCGCCAGCAGCCTAGCGGGGAAACACCAAGAGACCCAGTACTTC
CDR3: CASSLAGKHQETQYF

size: NA
D: TRBD2
V: TRBV5-8
J: TRBJ2-3
DNA: TGTGCCAGCAGCACCGGGACTAGCGGGACCCCAGATACGCAGTATTTT
CDR3: CASSTGTSGTPDTQYF

size: once
D: NA
V: TRBV29-1
J: TRBJ1-1
DNA: TGCAGCGCGTACAGGGATTTAAACACTGAAGCTTTCTTT
CDR3: CSAYRDLNTEAFF

size: NA
D: TRBD1
V: TRBV12-5
J: TRBJ1-2
DNA: TGTGCTAGTGCTCCGGGACAGTTATATGGCTACACCTTC
CDR3: CASAPGQLYGYTF

size: NA
D: TRBD2
V: TRBV5-1
J: TRBJ2-7
DNA: TGCGCCAGCAGCTTAGCGGGGGGCACCTACGAGCAGTACTTC
CDR3: CASSLAGGTYEQYF

size: NA
D: NA
V: TRBV27
J: TRBJ2-1
DNA: TGTGCCAGCAGTTACAATCGGGGATCCTACAATGAGCAGTTCTTC
CDR3: CASSYNRGSYNEQFF

size: NA
D: NA
V: TRBV7-2
J: TRBJ2-5
DNA: TGTGCCAGCAGCCTACTAAGGGGAGGATCTGGAGAGACCCAGTACTTC
CDR3: CASSLLRGGSGETQYF

size: few
D: NA
V: TRBV20-1
J: TRBJ2-7
DNA: TGCAGTGCTAGTCTGACAGGTTCCACCTACGAGCAGTACTTC
CDR3: CSASLTGSTYEQYF

size: few
D: TRBD1
V: TRBV18
J: TRBJ2-7
DNA: TGTGCCAGCTCCAATGACAGGGGGTCCTCCTACGAGCAGTACTTC
CDR3: CASSNDRGSSYEQYF

size: NA
D: NA
V: TRBV24-1
J: TRBJ2-7
DNA: TGTGCCACCAGTGGGCAGGGCCACGAGCAGTACTTC
CDR3: CATSGQGHEQYF

size: NA
D: NA
V: TRBV2
J: TRBJ2-3
DNA: TGTGCCAGCAGAAAACAGGGAATTGCGACAGATACGCAGTATTTT
CDR3: CASRKQGIATDTQYF

size: NA
D: NA
V: TRBV30
J: TRBJ1-5
DNA: TGTGCCTGGAGTGTGAACACCAATCAGCCCCAGCATTTT
CDR3: CAWSVNTNQPQHF

size: NA
D: NA
V: TRBV28
J: TRBJ1-1
DNA: TGTGCCAGCAGGAATCTCGGGGGTGAAGCTTTCTTT
CDR3: CASRNLGGEAFF

size: NA
D: TRBD2
V: TRBV7-6
J: TRBJ2-5
DNA: TGTGCCAGCACCTCGGGGGGAGGGATGCAAGAGACCCAGTACTTC
CDR3: CASTSGGGMQETQYF

size: NA
D: NA
V: TRBV29-1
J: TRBJ1-1
DNA: TGCAGCGTTGAGGGGGGAGCTTTCTTT
CDR3: CSVEGGAFF

size: NA
D: NA
V: TRBV7-9
J: TRBJ1-2
DNA: TGTGCCAGCAGCTTGAGTCGCATTTTTGATGGCTACACCTTC
CDR3: CASSLSRIFDGYTF

size: once
D: NA
V: TRBV11-2
J: TRBJ2-7
DNA: TGTGCCTCAAGAAAGAGGACAATTATGGGCTACGAGCAGTACTTC
CDR3: CASRKRTIMGYEQYF

size: NA
D: TRBD2
V: TRBV27
J: TRBJ2-1
DNA: TGTGCCAGCAGTCCGCGCTTACGACTAGCGGGAGAATCCTACAATGAGCAGTTCTTC
CDR3: CASSPRLRLAGESYNEQFF

size: NA
D: NA
V: TRBV7-7
J: TRBJ2-3
DNA: TGTGCTAGCAGCTTAGGAGTTTCTTGGACAGATACGCAGTATTTT
CDR3: CASSLGVSWTDTQYF

size: NA
D: NA
V: TRBV28
J: TRBJ1-2
DNA: TGTGCCAGCAGTTTAGAACAGGGTTTTGGCTACACCTTC
CDR3: CASSLEQGFGYTF

size: NA
D: TRBD1
V: TRBV18
J: TRBJ2-3
DNA: TGTGCCAGCAAACCGGGACAGGGGATAGATACGCAGTATTTT
CDR3: CASKPGQGIDTQYF

size: NA
D: NA
V: TRBV19
J: TRBJ2-4
DNA: TGTGCCAGTAGCAAAACAGGGCCCGGAAACATTCAGTACTTC
CDR3: CASSKTGPGNIQYF

size: NA
D: TRBD2
V: TRBV13
J: TRBJ2-2
DNA: TGTGCCAGCACCCCCCCCGGAGCGGGGGCGATCACCGGGGAGCTGTTTTTT
CDR3: CASTPPGAGAITGELFF

size: NA
D: TRBD1
V: TRBV28
J: TRBJ2-3
DNA: TGTGCCAGCAGTTTAATCCCGGGACAGGGCATCGATACGCAGTATTTT
CDR3: CASSLIPGQGIDTQYF

size: NA
D: TRBD1
V: TRBV7-2
J: TRBJ2-5
DNA: TGTGCCAGCAGTCCCGGGACAGGGGGCTCAGAGACCCAGTACTTC
CDR3: CASSPGTGGSETQYF

size: few
D: NA
V: TRBV19
J: TRBJ2-7
DNA: TGTGCCAGTAGTAGGGGGGACCGCTCCTACGAGCAGTACTTC
CDR3: CASSRGDRSYEQYF